Following are 25 T cell receptor beta chains from one sample sequenced in a study of molecular identifiers for immune sequencing clone quantification. Via MiXCR, TCRdb re-called the PCR reads, giving one row per CDR3 protein. The data contain about 640,000 distinct CDR3 sequences, 15% to 20% of them singletons. The sequencing input was naive CD8+ T cells from blood, with Jurkat cell RNA spiked in. Regarding subset: FACS-sorted CD8+CD4-CCR7+CD45RA+ naive T cells. Receptors were obtained from a human donor in good health. Some libraries in this study had Jurkat cell RNA spiked in.

This clonotype was seen more than once but under ten times. The chain recombines TRBV7-9 with TRBJ2-1; no definite D call. Germline assignment: CDR1 SEHNR and CDR2 FQNEAQ (reference sequence). The CDR3 runs 15 residues. Trimming left V 3 bases short and J 3 bases short, with 12 bases between. The CDR3 DNA sequence: TGTGCCAGCAGCTTCTCCCCCACCCTCTACAATGAGCAGTTCTTC. Translation: CASSFSPTLYNEQFF.

In its sample, this clonotype was seen many times. J is TRBJ2-1 and V is TRBV5-6; no clear D. The CDR3 loop spans 12 amino acids. Trimming took off 5 bases at V and 2 bases at J, with 5 bases between the two ends. Per the germline V gene, CDR1 is SGHDT and CDR2 is YYEEEE. CDR3 bases: TGTGCCAGCAGGTCGACCTACAATGAGCAGTTCTTC. Translating it yields CASRSTYNEQFF.

As to this clonotype: This may stem from a read error, because a much larger clone lies one nucleotide away. CDR3 coding DNA: TGTACCAGCACCACGAACCCTCTCAATCGGGAGCAGTACTTC. Protein sequence: CTSTTNPLNREQYF. The gene calls are TRBV28 and TRBJ2-7; D ambiguous. The CDR3 totals 14 residues. Per the germline V gene, CDR1 is MDHEN and CDR2 is SYDVKM.

The V gene is TRBV5-4, the J gene TRBJ2-7; D is unresolved. Per germline, CDR1 SGHNT and CDR2 YYREEE (reference sequence). The ends were cut back, 4 bases at V and 6 bases at J, with 17 bases in the middle. The CDR3 loop spans 14 amino acids. CDR3 sequence: CASSPNRNPIEQYF. The DNA of the CDR3 is TGTGCCAGCAGCCCTAACAGAAACCCCATCGAGCAGTACTTC.

Concerning this clonotype: A much more abundant neighbour one base away suggests this may be a read error. The chain links TRBV4-1 to TRBJ1-5; D is unresolved. The germline V gene encodes CDR1 MGHRA and CDR2 YSYEKL. The CDR3 runs to 15 residues. Trimming removed 3 bases from V and 5 bases from J, with 14 bases in between. Here the CDR3 reads CASSHERDTYQPQHF. For the CDR3, the DNA is TGCGCCAGCAGCCACGAAAGAGACACCTATCAGCCCCAGCATTTT.

This clonotype was seen repeatedly, ten times or more. The gene calls are TRBV7-9 and TRBJ2-3, with D tentatively TRBD1 or TRBD2 (5 bases each). This CDR3 has 15 amino acids. The V gene's germline CDR1 is SEHNR and CDR2 FQNEAQ (reference sequence). The ends were cut back, 5 bases at V and 6 bases at J, with 18 bases in the middle. The CDR3 DNA is TGTGCCAGCAGCCTCCCCAGCCTGGGGGTGGATACGCAGTATTTT. It encodes CASSLPSLGVDTQYF.

Many counts were recorded for this clonotype. This chain joins TRBV6-5 and TRBJ2-3; D possibly corresponds to TRBD1 (6 bases). V lost 2 bases and J 2 bases, leaving 17 bases between the germline ends. Per the germline V gene, CDR1 is MNHEY and CDR2 is SVGAGI. The CDR3 is 17 amino acids. This CDR3 reads CASSYGRGWGLTDTQYF. DNA for the CDR3: TGTGCCAGCAGTTACGGGCGTGGTTGGGGGCTCACAGATACGCAGTATTTT.

This clonotype appeared many times. The chain couples TRBV3-1 to TRBJ2-2; 7 nucleotides align to TRBD1. This CDR3 spans 13 amino acids. Unmatched junction bases numbered 2, after V lost 4 bases and J lost 6 bases. The germline V gene encodes CDR1 LGHDT and CDR2 YNNKEL (reference sequence). CDR3 sequence: CASSPGQSGELFF. CDR3 in DNA: TGTGCCAGCAGCCCGGGACAGTCCGGGGAGCTGTTTTTT.

Of note for this clonotype: A junction boundary mismatches the germline segment, possibly from a read error. The chain joins TRBV6-4 to TRBJ2-1; D may correspond to TRBD1 or TRBD2 (5 bases each). The CDR3 runs 15 residues. Germline loops: CDR1 MRHNA, CDR2 SNTAGT. The DNA for the CDR3 is TGTGCCAGCAGACAGGAACCGGGGACCTACAATGAGCAGTCCTTC. Translation: CASRQEPGTYNEQSF.

This clonotype has a count of ten or more. The V gene is TRBV18, the J gene TRBJ2-7; 7 nucleotides match TRBD1. J lost 3 bases, V lost 6 bases, and 8 bases had no gene match. Germline assignment: CDR1 KGHSH and CDR2 LQKENI. The CDR3 is 14 residues long. This CDR3 reads CASSPGTVLYEQYF. The CDR3 nucleotides are TGTGCCAGCTCGCCCGGGACAGTCCTCTACGAGCAGTACTTC.

This clonotype was seen more than once but under ten times. This sequence joins TRBV7-9 and TRBJ2-2; 10 bases are a match to TRBD2. The CDR3 runs to 16 residues. Trimming cost V 1 base and J 6 bases; bases outside gene matches: 5. Looked up from germline, CDR1 is SEHNR and CDR2 is FQNEAQ (reference sequence). The DNA for the CDR3 is TGTGCCAGCAGCTTAGGAGGGACTAGCGTCGCCGGGGAGCTGTTTTTT. Translated: CASSLGGTSVAGELFF.

This clonotype was picked up many times. V usage is TRBV4-3 and J usage is TRBJ2-7, with D perhaps TRBD2 (6 bases). With 1 base removed from V and 2 bases from J, the gap between germline ends came to 12 bases. CDR3 length: 15 residues. CDR1 LGHNA and CDR2 YSLEER come from the germline V gene. The CDR3 here is CASSQATGLPYEQYF. CDR3 nucleotides: TGCGCCAGCAGCCAAGCCACGGGACTTCCCTACGAGCAGTACTTC.

On this clonotype itself: A much larger clone lies one base from this, so it may be a read error. In DNA, the CDR3 is TGTGCCAGCAGTTTATCGGCGGGAGGGTCCCAGCATTTT. It codes for CASSLSAGGSQHF. This chain connects TRBV27 to TRBJ1-5; D call uncertain. The ends were cut back, 0 bases at V and 11 bases at J, with 11 bases in the middle. Germline assignment: CDR1 MNHEY and CDR2 SMNVEV (reference sequence). The CDR3 has 13 amino acids.

This clonotype was recorded at least ten times. In DNA form, the CDR3 reads TGTGCCAGCAGCTTAGATCCCGACGAGCAGTACTTC. This sequence encodes CASSLDPDEQYF. This rearrangement joins TRBV7-9 to TRBJ2-7; the D is unclear. The germline V and J ends were trimmed by 1 base and 5 bases, with 6 bases remaining between them. This CDR3 has 12 amino acids. The germline CDR1 and CDR2 sequences are SEHNR and FQNEAQ (reference sequence). Combining the CDR3 with reference TRBV7-9 and TRBJ2-7 gives the whole variable domain DTGVSQNPRHKITKRGQNVTFRCDPISEHNRLYWYRQTLGQGPEFLTYFQNEAQLEKSRLLSDRFSAERPKGSFSTLEIQRTEQGDSAMYLCASSLDPDEQYFGPGTRLTVT.

The table lists this clonotype with a few counts. V usage is TRBV28 and J usage is TRBJ1-2, with a weak D call TRBD1 (5 bases). CDR3 length: 14 residues. Per the germline V gene, CDR1 is MDHEN and CDR2 is SYDVKM. The V gene lost 10 bases and the J gene lost 2 bases, with 17 bases spanning the gap. The CDR3 region is CATPLGGENYGYTF. The CDR3 DNA is TGTGCCACCCCCCTTGGGGGAGAGAACTATGGCTACACCTTC.

V and J are TRBV12-3 or TRBV12-4 and TRBJ2-7; 7 bases fit TRBD2. V lost 6 bases to trimming and J lost 4 bases; unmatched junction nucleotides: 9. The CDR3 sequence is 14 residues long. The DNA for the CDR3 is TGTGCCAGCAGCTCTGGGGGGGTAAGGTACGAGCAGTACTTC. It is translated as CASSSGGVRYEQYF.

On this clonotype itself: Being one base from a much bigger clone, this may be a read error. The rearrangement joins TRBV5-1 to TRBJ2-1; either TRBD1 or TRBD2 may fit D (5 bases each). The CDR3 runs 15 residues. Germline values: CDR1 SGHRS, CDR2 YFSETQ. The CDR3 sequence: CASGLVGGDVNEQFF. The CDR3 DNA reads as TGCGCCAGCGGCTTGGTTGGGGGAGATGTCAATGAGCAGTTCTTC.

V is TRBV27 and J is TRBJ1-6, with D hard to call. CDR1 is MNHEY and CDR2 is SMNVEV in the germline V gene (reference sequence). The CDR3 runs 13 residues. V lost 5 bases and J lost 6, with 8 bases in between. For the CDR3, the DNA is TGTGCCAGCAGTATACAGACTAATTCACCCCTCCACTTT. It codes for CASSIQTNSPLHF.

The table lists this clonotype with many counts. The chain carries TRBV28 and TRBJ2-5, with a possible D match to TRBD2 (5 bases). Trimming shortened V by 5 bases and J by 4 bases, and 11 bases separated the two germline ends. This CDR3 is built from 13 residues. Germline lookup yields CDR1 MDHEN and CDR2 SYDVKM. CDR3 loop: CASSREGPETQYF. CDR3 in DNA: TGTGCCAGCAGTCGAGAGGGTCCAGAGACCCAGTACTTC.

This chain connects TRBV12-3 or TRBV12-4 to TRBJ2-1; D perhaps matches TRBD2 (6 bases). This CDR3 contains 13 residues. V dropped 10 bases and J dropped 4 bases, with 14 bases sitting between them. CDR3 bases: TGTGCCAACAGCCCGAGCGGGTACAATGAGCAGTTCTTC. This translates into CANSPSGYNEQFF.

About this clonotype: A junction boundary mismatches the germline segment, possibly from a read error. The rearrangement uses TRBV20-1 and TRBJ1-2, with 7 bases fitting TRBD1. Germline assignment: CDR1 DFQATT and CDR2 SNEGSKA (reference sequence). The length of the CDR3 is 14 residues. CDR3 in DNA: TGCAGTGCTAGAGAACAGGGGTCTAACTATGGCTGCACCTTC. Protein product: CSAREQGSNYGCTF.

Many counts were recorded for this clonotype. The chain carries TRBV4-3 and TRBJ2-2; D is perhaps TRBD2 (5 bases). Germline V gene lookup returns CDR1 LGHNA and CDR2 YSLEER. The V end was cut by 7 bases, the J end by 2 bases, with 14 bases between. The CDR3 length is 15 residues. The CDR3 sequence is CASTLATGNTGELFF. CDR3 DNA: TGCGCCAGCACCCTAGCTACCGGAAACACCGGGGAGCTGTTTTTT.

V is TRBV29-1 and J is TRBJ2-1; D is undetermined. Germline V CDR1 and CDR2: SQVTM, ANQGSEA. This CDR3 is built from 11 residues. V was trimmed by 0 bases and J by 7 bases, leaving 4 bases between them. This chain's CDR3 is CSVEDGNEQFF. The CDR3 bases are TGCAGCGTTGAAGACGGTAATGAGCAGTTCTTC.

This clonotype was picked up many times. The conserved closing phenylalanine or tryptophan is absent in this CDR3, likely reflecting a read error. No DNA is shown, since the ends of the CDR3 on it are uncertain; the CDR3 is the one TCRdb lists. The rearrangement joins TRBV5-1 to TRBJ1-1. Germline CDR1 reads SGHRS; CDR2 reads YFSETQ. 11 amino acids form the CDR3, both terminal residues included. CDR3 amino acids: CASSLHPPASG.

This clonotype has at least ten counts. The chain joins TRBV7-8 to TRBJ1-1, with D uncertain. This CDR3 is built from 15 residues. V lost 4 bases to trimming and J lost 5 bases, with 17 bases between them. CDR1 SGHVS and CDR2 FQNEAQ come from the germline V gene. The CDR3 loop is CASSSSEGPWTEAFF. CDR3 bases: TGTGCCAGCAGCTCCTCGGAAGGACCCTGGACTGAAGCTTTCTTT.